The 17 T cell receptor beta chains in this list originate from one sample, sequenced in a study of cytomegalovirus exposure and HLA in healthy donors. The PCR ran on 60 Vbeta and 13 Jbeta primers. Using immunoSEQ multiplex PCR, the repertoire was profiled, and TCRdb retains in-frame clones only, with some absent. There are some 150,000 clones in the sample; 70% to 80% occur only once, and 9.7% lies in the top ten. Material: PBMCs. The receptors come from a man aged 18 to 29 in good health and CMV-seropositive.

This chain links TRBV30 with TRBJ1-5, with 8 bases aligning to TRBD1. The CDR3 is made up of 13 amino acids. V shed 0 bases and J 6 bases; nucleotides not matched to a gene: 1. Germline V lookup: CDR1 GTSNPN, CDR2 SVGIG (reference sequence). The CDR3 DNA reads TGTGCCTGGAGTGTACAGGGGGTTCAGCCCCAGCATTTT. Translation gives CAWSVQGVQPQHF.

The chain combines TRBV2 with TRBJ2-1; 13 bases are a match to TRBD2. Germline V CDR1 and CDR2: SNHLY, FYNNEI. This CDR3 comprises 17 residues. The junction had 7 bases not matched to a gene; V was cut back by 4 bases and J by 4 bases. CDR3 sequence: CASSANPGLAGYNEQFF. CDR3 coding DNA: TGTGCCAGCAGTGCGAATCCGGGACTAGCGGGGTACAATGAGCAGTTCTTC.

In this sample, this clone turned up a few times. The CDR3 region has the DNA TGTGCCAGCAGCTTAGCGGGTAGAGGAGGCTACACCTTC. Protein: CASSLAGRGGYTF. The V call is TRBV7-9, the J call TRBJ1-2; D unresolved. V lost 0 bases and J lost 8, with 10 bases in between. CDR1 and CDR2 (germline): SEHNR, FQNEAQ (reference sequence). CDR3 length: 13 residues.

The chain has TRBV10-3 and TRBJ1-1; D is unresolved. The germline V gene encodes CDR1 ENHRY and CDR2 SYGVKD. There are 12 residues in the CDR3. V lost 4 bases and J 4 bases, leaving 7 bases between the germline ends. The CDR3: CAISVGSTEAFF. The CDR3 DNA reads TGTGCCATCAGTGTGGGGAGCACTGAAGCTTTCTTT.

CDR3 bases: TGTGCCAGCAGCTTAAGACTAGCGGGGGATGAGCAGTTCTTC. Its translation: CASSLRLAGDEQFF. The gene calls are TRBV7-6 and TRBJ2-1; 12 bases line up with TRBD2. Per germline, CDR1 SGHVS and CDR2 FNYEAQ. V shed 2 bases, J shed 8 bases, and the junction held 1 base outside the gene matches. CDR3 length: 14 residues.

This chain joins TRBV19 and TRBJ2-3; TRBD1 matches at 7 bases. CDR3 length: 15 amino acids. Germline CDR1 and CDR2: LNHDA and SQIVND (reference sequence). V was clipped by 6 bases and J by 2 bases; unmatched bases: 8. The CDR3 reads CASRQTGVFTDTQYF. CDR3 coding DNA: TGTGCCAGTAGGCAAACAGGGGTCTTCACAGATACGCAGTATTTT.

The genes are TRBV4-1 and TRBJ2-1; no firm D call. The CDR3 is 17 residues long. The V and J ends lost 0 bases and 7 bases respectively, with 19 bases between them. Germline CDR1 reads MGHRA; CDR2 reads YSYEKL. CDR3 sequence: CASSQDLLRYRSNEQFF. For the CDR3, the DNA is TGCGCCAGCAGCCAAGATTTACTGAGATATCGGTCGAATGAGCAGTTCTTC.

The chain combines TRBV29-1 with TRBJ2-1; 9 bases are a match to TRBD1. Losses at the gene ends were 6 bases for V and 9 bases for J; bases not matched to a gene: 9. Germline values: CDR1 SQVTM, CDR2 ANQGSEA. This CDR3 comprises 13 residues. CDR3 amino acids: CSVNTGGASEQFF. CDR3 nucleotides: TGCAGCGTCAATACAGGGGGCGCGTCTGAGCAGTTCTTC.

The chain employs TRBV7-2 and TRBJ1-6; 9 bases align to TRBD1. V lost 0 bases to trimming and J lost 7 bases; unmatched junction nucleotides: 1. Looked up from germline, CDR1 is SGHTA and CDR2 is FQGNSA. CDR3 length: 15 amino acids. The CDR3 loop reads CASSLATGGNSPLHF. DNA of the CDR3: TGTGCCAGCAGCTTAGCGACAGGGGGGAATTCACCCCTCCACTTT.

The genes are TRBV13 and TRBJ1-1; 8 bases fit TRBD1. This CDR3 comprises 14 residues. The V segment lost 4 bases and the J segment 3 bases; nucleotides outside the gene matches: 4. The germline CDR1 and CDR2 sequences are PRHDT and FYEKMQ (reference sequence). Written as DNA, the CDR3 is TGTGCCAGCAGCTCCAGACAGGGGCACACTGAAGCTTTCTTT. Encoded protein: CASSSRQGHTEAFF. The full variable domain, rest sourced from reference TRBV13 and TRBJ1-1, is AAGVIQSPRHLIKEKRETATLKCYPIPRHDTVYWYQQGPGQDPQFLISFYEKMQSDKGSIPDRFSAQQFSDYHSELNMSSLELGDSALYFCASSSRQGHTEAFFGQGTRLTVV.

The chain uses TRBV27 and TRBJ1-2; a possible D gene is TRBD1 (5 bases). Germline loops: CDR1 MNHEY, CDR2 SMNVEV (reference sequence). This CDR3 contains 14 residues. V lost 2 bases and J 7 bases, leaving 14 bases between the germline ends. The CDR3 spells CASSLSRTGLGYTF. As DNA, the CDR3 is TGTGCCAGCAGTTTAAGCAGAACAGGTCTTGGCTACACCTTC.

The DNA for the CDR3 is TGCGCCAGCAGCTTGGATCCGGGGAACTATGGCTACACCTTC. It specifies CASSLDPGNYGYTF. The rearrangement joins TRBV5-1 to TRBJ1-2; D not certain. V dropped 0 bases and J dropped 2 bases, with 8 bases sitting between them. The CDR3 runs 14 residues. Germline CDR1 SGHRS, CDR2 YFSETQ.

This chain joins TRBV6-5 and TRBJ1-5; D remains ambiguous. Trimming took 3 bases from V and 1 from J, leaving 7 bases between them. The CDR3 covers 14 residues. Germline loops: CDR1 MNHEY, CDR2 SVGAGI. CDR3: CASSYARSNQPQHF. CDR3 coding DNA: TGTGCCAGCAGTTATGCCAGAAGCAATCAGCCCCAGCATTTT.

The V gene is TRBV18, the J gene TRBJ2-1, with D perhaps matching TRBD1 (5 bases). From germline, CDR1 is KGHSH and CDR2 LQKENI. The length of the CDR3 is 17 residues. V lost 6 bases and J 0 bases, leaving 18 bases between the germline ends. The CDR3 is CASSLRAPTSSYNEQFF. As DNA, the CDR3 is TGTGCCAGCTCCCTCAGGGCCCCGACAAGCTCCTACAATGAGCAGTTCTTC.

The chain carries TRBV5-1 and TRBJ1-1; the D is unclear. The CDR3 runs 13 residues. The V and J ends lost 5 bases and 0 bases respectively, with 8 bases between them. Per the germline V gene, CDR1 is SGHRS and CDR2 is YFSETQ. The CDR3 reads CASSGPMNTEAFF. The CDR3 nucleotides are TGCGCCAGCAGTGGCCCCATGAACACTGAAGCTTTCTTT.

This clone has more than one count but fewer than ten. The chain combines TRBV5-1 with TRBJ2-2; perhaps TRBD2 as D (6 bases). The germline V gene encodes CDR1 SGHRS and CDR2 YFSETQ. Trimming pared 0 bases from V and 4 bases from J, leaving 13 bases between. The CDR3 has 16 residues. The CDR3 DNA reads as TGCGCCAGCAGCTTGGGGGAACTAGCAGGCACCGGGGAGCTGTTTTTT. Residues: CASSLGELAGTGELFF.

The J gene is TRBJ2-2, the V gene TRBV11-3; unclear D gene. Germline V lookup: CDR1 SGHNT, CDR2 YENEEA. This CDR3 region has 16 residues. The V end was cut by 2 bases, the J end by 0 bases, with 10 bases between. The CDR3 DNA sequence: TGTGCCAGCAGCTTACTTCTCAGTTCGAACACCGGGGAGCTGTTTTTT. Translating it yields CASSLLLSSNTGELFF.